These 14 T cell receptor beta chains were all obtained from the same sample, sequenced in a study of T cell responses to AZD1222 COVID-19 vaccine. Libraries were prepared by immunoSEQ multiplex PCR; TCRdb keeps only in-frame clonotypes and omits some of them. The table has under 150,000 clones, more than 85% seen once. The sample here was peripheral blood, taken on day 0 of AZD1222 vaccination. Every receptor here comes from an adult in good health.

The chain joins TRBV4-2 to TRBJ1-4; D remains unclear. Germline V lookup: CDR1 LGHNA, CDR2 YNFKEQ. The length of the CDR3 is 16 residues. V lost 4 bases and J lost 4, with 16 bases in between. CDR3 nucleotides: TGTGCCAGCAGCCGCGGTCCGAGCCTTCATAATGAAAAACTGTTTTTT. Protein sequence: CASSRGPSLHNEKLFF.

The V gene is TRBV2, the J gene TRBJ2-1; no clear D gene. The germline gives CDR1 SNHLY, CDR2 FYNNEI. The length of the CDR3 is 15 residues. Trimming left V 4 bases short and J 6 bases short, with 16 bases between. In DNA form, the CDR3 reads TGTGCCAGCAGTGGACCTAGTCCATTGCCCAATGAGCAGTTCTTC. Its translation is CASSGPSPLPNEQFF.

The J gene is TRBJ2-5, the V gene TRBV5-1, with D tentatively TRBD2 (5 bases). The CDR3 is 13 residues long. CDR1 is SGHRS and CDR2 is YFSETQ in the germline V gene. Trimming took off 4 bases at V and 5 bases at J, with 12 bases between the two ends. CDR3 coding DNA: TGCGCCAGCAGCCTCGGAGGAGTGGAGACCCAGTACTTC. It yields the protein CASSLGGVETQYF. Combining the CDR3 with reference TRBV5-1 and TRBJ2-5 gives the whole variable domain KAGVTQTPRYLIKTRGQQVTLSCSPISGHRSVSWYQQTPGQGLQFLFEYFSETQRNKGNFPGRFSGRQFSNSRSEMNVSTLELGDSALYLCASSLGGVETQYFGPGTRLLVL.

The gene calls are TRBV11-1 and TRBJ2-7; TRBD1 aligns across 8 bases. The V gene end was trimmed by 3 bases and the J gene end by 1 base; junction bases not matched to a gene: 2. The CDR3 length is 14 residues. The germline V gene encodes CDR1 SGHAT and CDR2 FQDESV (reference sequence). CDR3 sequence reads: CASSFDRGSYEQYF. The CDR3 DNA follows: TGTGCCAGCAGCTTTGACAGGGGATCCTACGAGCAGTACTTC.

In nucleotides, the CDR3 is TGTGCCAGCAGCTCCGGGACAGGGAACCTCTACGAGCAGTACTTC. It yields the protein CASSSGTGNLYEQYF. This chain uses TRBV11-3 with TRBJ2-7, with TRBD1 matching 9 bases. CDR1 is SGHNT and CDR2 is YENEEA in the germline V gene. V dropped 4 bases and J dropped 3; count of bases not matched to a gene: 7. This CDR3 region has 15 residues.

The CDR3 region is CASNRDINQPQHF. DNA of the CDR3: TGTGCCAGCAACCGGGACATAAATCAGCCCCAGCATTTT. This chain connects TRBV6-5 to TRBJ1-5, with D perhaps matching TRBD1 (6 bases). The CDR3 runs to 13 residues. Germline V gene sequence: CDR1 MNHEY, CDR2 SVGAGI. V was pared by 7 bases and J by 4 bases, with 11 bases between.

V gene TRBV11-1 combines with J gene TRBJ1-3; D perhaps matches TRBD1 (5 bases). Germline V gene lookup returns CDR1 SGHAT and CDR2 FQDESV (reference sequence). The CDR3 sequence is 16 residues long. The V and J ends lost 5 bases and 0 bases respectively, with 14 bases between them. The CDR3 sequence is CASSHRTISSGNTIYF. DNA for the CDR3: TGTGCCAGCAGCCACAGGACTATCAGCTCTGGAAACACCATATATTTT.

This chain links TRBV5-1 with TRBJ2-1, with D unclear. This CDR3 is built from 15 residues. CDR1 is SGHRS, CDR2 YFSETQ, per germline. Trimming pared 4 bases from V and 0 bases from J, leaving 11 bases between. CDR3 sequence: CASSDSGGSYNEQFF. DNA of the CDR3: TGCGCCAGCAGCGACTCGGGTGGCTCCTACAATGAGCAGTTCTTC.

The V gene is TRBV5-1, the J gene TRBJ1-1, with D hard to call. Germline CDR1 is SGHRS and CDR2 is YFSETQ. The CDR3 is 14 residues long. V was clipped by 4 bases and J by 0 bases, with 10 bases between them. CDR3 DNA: TGCGCCAGCAGCCCTTGGACCGTGAACACTGAAGCTTTCTTT. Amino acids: CASSPWTVNTEAFF.

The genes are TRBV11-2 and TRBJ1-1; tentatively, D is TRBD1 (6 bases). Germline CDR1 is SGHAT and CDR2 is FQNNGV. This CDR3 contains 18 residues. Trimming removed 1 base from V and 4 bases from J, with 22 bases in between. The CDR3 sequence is CASSLAGYGGFLGTEAFF. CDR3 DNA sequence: TGTGCCAGCAGCTTAGCGGGCTACGGGGGCTTTCTTGGCACTGAAGCTTTCTTT.

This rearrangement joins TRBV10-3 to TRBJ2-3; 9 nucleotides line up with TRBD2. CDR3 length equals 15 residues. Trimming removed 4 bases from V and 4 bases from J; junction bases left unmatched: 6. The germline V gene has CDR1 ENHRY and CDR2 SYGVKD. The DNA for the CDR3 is TGTGCCATCAGTGTACCTAGCGGGGAACCAGATACGCAGTATTTT. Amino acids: CAISVPSGEPDTQYF.

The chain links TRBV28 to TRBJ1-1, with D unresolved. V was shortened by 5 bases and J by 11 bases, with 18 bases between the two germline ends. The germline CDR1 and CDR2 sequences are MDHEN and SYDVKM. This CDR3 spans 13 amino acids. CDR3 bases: TGTGCCAGCAGTCGCTATAAGGACCTGGGCGCTTTCTTT. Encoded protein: CASSRYKDLGAFF.

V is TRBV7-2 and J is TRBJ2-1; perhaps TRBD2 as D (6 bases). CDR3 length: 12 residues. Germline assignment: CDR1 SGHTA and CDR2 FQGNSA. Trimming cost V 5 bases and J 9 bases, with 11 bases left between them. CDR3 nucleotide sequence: TGTGCCAGCAGCAGCAGACTAGTTGAGCAGTTCTTC. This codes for CASSSRLVEQFF.

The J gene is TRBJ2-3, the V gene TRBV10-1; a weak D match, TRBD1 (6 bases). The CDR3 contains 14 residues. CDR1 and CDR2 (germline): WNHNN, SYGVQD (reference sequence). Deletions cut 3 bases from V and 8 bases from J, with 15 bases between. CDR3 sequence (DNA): TGCGCCAGCAGTGACCGGACAGCACAGACTACGCAGTATTTT. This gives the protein CASSDRTAQTTQYF.